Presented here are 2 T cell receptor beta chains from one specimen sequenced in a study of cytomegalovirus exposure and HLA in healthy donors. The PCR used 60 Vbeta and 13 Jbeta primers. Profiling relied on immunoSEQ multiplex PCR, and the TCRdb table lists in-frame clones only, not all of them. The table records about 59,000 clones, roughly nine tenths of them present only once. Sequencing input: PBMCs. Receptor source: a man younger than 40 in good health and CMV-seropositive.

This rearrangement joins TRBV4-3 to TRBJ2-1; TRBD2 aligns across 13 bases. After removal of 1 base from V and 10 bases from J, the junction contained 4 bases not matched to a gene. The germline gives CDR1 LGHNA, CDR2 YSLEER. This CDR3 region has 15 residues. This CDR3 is CASSQGTSGSREQFF. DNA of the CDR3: TGCGCCAGCAGCCAAGGGACTAGCGGGAGTAGGGAGCAGTTCTTC.

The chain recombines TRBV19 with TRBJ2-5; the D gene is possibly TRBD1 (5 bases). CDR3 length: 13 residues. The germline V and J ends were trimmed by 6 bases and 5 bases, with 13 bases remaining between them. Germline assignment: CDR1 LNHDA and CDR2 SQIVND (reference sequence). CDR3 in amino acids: CASSPSKGETQYF. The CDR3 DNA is TGTGCCAGTAGCCCCTCCAAGGGGGAGACCCAGTACTTC.